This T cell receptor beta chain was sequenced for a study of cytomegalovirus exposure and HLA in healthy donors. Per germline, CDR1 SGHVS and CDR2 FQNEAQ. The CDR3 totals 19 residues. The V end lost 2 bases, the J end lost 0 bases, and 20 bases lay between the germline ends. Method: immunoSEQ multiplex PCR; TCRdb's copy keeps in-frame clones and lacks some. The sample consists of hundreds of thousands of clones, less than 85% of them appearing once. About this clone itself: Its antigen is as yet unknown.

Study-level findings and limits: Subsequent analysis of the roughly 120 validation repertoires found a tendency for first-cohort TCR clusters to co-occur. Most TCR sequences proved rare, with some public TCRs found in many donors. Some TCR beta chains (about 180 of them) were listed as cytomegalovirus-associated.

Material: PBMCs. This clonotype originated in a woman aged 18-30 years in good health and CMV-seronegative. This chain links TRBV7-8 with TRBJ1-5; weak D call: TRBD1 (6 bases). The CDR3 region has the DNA TGTGCCAGCAGCTTAACACGAACCCGGGACACCTTTAGCAATCAGCCCCAGCATTTT. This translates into CASSLTRTRDTFSNQPQHF.